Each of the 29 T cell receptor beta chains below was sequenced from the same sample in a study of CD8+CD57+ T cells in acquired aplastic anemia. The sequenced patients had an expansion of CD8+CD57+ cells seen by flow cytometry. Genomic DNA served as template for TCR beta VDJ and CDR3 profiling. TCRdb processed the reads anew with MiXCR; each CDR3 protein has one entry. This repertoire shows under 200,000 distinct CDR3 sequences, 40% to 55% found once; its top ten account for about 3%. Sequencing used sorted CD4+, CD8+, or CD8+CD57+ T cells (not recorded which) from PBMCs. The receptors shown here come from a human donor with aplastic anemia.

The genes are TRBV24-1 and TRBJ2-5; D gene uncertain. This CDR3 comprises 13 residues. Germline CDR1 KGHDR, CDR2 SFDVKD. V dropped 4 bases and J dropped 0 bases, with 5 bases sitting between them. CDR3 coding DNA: TGTGCCACCAGTGACAGCCACCAAGAGACCCAGTACTTC. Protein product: CATSDSHQETQYF.

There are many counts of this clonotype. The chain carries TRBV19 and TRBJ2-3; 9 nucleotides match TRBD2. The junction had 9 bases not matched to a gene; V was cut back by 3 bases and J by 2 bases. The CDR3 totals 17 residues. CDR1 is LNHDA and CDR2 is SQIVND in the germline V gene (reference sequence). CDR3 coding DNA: TGTGCCAGTAGTATTAGGGGCCTAGCGGGACACACAGATACGCAGTATTTT. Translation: CASSIRGLAGHTDTQYF.

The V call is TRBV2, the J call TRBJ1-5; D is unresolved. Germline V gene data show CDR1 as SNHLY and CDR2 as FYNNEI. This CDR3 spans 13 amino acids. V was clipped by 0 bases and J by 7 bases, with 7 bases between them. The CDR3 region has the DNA TGTGCCAGCAGTGAAGCTGGTAGACAGCCCCAGCATTTT. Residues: CASSEAGRQPQHF.

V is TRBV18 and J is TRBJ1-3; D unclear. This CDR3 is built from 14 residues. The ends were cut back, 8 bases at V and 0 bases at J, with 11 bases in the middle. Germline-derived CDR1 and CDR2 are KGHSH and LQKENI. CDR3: CASPTQSSGNTIYF. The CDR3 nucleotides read TGTGCCAGCCCCACTCAAAGCTCTGGAAACACCATATATTTT.

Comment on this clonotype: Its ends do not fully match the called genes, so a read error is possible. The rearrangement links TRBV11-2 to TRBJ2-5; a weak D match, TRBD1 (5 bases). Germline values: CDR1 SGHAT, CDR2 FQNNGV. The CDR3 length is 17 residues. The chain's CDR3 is CACSLQARTTPKQTKYF. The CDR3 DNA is TGTGCCTGCAGCTTACAGGCCAGAACCACTCCAAAGCAGACCAAGTACTTC.

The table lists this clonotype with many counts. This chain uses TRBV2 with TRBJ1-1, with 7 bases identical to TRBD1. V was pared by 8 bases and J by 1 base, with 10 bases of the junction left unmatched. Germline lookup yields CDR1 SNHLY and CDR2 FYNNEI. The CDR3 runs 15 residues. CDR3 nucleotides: TGTGCCAGCGATAAAGACAGGGCGGGGAACACTGAAGCTTTCTTT. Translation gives CASDKDRAGNTEAFF.

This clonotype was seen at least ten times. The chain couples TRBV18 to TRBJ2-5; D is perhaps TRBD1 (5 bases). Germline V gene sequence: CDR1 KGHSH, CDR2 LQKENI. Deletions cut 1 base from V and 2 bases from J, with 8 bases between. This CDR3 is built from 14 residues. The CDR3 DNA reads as TGTGCCAGCTCACCACGCGCAGGGCAAGAGACCCAGTACTTC. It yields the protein CASSPRAGQETQYF.

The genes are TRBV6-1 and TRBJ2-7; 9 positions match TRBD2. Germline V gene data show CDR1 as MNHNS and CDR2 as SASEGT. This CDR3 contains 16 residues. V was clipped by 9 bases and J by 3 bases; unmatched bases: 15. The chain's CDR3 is CASGPGRGTSIYEQYF. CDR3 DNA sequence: TGTGCCAGTGGGCCGGGGAGGGGGACTAGCATCTACGAGCAGTACTTC.

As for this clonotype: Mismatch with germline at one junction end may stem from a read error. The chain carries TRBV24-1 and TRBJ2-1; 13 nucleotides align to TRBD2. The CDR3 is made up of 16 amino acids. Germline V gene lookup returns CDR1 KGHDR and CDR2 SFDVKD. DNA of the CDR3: TGTGCCCCCGGTGGACTAGCGGGAGTTTCCTACAACGAGCAGTTCTTC. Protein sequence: CAPGGLAGVSYNEQFF.

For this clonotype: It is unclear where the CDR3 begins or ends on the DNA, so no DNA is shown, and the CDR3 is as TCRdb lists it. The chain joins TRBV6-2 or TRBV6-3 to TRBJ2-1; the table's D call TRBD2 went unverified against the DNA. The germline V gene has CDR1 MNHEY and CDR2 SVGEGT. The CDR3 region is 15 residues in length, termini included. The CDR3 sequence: CASSFVAGGTNEQVF.

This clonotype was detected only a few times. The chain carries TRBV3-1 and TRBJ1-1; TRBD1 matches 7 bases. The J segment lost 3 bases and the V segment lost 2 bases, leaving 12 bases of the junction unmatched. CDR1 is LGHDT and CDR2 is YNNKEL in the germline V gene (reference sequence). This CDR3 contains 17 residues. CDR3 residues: CASSQNRGRGQHTEAFF. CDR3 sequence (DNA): TGTGCCAGCAGCCAAAATAGAGGTAGGGGGCAGCACACTGAAGCTTTCTTT.

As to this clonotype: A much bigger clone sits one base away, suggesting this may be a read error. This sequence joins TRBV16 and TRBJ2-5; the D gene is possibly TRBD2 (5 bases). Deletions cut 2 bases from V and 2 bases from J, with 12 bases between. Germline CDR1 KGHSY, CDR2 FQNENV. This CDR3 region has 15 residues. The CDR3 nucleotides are TGTGCCAGCAGCCAACCGATGGGAGTTCAAGAGACCCAGTACTTC. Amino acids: CASSQPMGVQETQYF.

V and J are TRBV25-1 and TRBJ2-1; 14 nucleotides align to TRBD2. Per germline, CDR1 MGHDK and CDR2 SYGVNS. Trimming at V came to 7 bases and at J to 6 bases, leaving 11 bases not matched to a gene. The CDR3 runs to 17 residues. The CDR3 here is CASNQGKGLAGVNEQFF. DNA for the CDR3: TGTGCCAGCAACCAAGGAAAGGGACTAGCGGGAGTCAATGAGCAGTTCTTC.

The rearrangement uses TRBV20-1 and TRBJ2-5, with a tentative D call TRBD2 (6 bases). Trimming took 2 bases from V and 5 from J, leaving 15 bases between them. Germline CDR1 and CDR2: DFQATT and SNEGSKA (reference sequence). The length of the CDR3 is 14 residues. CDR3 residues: CSARYGGRGETQYF. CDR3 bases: TGCAGTGCTAGATATGGGGGGAGAGGGGAGACCCAGTACTTC.

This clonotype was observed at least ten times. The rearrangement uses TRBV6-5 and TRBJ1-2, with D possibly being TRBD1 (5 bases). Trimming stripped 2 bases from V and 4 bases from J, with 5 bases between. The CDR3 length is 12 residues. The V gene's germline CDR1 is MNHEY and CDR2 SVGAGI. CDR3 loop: CASSYDSYGYTF. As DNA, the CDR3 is TGTGCCAGCAGTTACGACAGCTATGGCTACACCTTC.

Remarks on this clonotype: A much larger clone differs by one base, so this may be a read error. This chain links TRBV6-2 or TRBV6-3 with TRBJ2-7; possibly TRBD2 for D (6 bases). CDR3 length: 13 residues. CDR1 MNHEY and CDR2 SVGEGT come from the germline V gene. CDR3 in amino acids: CTSVTLGGYEQYF. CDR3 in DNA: TGTACCAGCGTAACACTGGGGGGTTACGAGCAGTACTTC.

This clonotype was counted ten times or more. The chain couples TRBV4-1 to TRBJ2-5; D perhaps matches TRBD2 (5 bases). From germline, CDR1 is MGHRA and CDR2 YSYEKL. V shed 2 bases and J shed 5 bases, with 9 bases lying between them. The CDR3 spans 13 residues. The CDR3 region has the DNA TGCGCCAGCAGCCAACCTACGGGGGAGACCCAGTACTTC. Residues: CASSQPTGETQYF.

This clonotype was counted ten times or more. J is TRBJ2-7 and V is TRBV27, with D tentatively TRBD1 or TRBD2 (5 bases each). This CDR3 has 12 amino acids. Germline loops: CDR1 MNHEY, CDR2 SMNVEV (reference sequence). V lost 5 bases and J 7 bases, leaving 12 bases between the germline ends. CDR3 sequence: CASSNYWGEQYF. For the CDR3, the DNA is TGTGCCAGCAGTAATTACTGGGGGGAGCAGTACTTC.

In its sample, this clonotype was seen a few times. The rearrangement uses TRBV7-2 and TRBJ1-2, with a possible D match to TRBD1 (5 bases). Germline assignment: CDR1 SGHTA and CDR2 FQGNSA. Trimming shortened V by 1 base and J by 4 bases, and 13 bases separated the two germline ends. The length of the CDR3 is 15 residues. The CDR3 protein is CASSLVAGRGYGYTF. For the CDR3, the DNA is TGTGCCAGCAGCTTAGTAGCAGGGAGAGGCTATGGCTACACCTTC.

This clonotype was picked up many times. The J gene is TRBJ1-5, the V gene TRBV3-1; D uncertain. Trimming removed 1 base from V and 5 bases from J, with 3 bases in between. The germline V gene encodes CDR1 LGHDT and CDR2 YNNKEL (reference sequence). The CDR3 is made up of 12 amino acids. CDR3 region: CASSQGYQPQHF. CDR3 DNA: TGTGCCAGCAGCCAAGGTTATCAGCCCCAGCATTTT.

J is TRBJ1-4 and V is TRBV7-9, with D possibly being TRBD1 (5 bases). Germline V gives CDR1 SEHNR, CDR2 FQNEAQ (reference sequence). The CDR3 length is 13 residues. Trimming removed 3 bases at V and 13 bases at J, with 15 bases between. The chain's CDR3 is CASSLGESGLLFF. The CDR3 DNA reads TGTGCCAGCAGCTTGGGGGAGTCAGGCCTACTGTTTTTT.

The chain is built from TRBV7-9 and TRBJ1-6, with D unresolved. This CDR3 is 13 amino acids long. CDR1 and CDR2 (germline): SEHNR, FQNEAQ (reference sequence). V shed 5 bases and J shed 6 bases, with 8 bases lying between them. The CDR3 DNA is TGTGCCAGCAGCCAGCAGAGTAATTCACCCCTCCACTTT. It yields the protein CASSQQSNSPLHF.

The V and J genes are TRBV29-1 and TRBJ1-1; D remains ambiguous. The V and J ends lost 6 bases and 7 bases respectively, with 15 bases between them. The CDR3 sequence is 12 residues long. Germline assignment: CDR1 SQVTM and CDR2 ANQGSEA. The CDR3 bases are TGCAGCGTAAAGGGAGCTGGGAGTGAAGCTTTCTTT. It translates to CSVKGAGSEAFF.

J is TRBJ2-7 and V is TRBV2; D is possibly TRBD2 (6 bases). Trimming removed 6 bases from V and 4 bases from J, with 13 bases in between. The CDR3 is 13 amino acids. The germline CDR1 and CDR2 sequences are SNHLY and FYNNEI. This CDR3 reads CASRGGGPYEQYF. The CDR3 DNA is TGTGCCAGCAGGGGGGGTGGTCCGTACGAGCAGTACTTC. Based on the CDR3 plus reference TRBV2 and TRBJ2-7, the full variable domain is EPEVTQTPSHQVTQMGQEVILRCVPISNHLYFYWYRQILGQKVEFLVSFYNNEISEKSEIFDDQFSVERPDGSNFTLKIRSTKLEDSAMYFCASRGGGPYEQYFGPGTRLTVT.

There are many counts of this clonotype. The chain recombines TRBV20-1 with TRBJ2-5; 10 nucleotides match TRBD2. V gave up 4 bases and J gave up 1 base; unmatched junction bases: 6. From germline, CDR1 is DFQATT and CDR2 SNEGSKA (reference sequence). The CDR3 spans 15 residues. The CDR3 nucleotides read TGCAGTGCTAAAAGACTAGCGGGTATCCAAGAGACCCAGTACTTC. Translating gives CSAKRLAGIQETQYF.

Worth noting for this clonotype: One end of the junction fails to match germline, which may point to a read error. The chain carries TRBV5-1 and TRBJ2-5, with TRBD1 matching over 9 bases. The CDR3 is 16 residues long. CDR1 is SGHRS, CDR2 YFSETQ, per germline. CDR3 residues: CASSLEGTGYQGTQYF. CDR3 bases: TGCGCCAGCAGCTTGGAAGGGACAGGGTACCAAGGGACCCAGTACTTC.

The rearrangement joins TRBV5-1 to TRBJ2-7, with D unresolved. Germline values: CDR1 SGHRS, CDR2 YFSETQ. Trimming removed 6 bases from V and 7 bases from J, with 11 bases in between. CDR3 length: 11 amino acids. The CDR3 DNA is TGCGCCAGCATGGTGGACGGGGAGCAGTACTTC. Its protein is CASMVDGEQYF.

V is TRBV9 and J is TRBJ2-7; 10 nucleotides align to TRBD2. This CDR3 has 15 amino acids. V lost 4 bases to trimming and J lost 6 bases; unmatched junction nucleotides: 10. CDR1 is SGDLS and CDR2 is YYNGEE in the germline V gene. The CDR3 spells CASSPSGREYIEQYF. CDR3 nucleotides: TGTGCCAGCAGCCCGAGCGGGAGGGAATACATCGAGCAGTACTTC.

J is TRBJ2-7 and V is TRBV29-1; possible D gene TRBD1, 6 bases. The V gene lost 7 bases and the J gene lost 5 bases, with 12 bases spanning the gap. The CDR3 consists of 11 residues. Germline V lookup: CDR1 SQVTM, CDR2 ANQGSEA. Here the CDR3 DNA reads TGCAGCGCCGTGAAGGGGGACGAGCAGTACTTC. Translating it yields CSAVKGDEQYF.